This section outlines one TCR beta chain sequence together with its context. The sample originates from a study of shared T cell receptors in the human thymus. The CDR3 runs 20 residues. Losses at the gene ends were 0 bases for V and 2 bases for J; bases not matched to a gene: 14. Germline CDR1 is SGHRS and CDR2 is YFSETQ. Libraries were prepared by immunoSEQ multiplex PCR; TCRdb keeps only in-frame clonotypes and omits some of them. The sample yields 720,000 or so clones, approximately 85% seen once. The same specimen was also included in a second study, on human thymus T cells. Per that study: Donation was from healthy Finnish infants who were having corrective surgery that addressed congenital heart defects. Thymus specimens were resections from corrective heart surgery. V and J genes seemed to be used with bias in thymic and blood repertoires.

This clonotype originated in a girl under three years old with a congenital heart defect. This chain connects TRBV5-1 to TRBJ2-1, with 10 bases that match TRBD2. Specimen: thymocytes. The CDR3 DNA follows: TGCGCCAGCAGCTTGGTGGTTAGCGGGGGGCCCACCTGTCCCTACAATGAGCAGTTCTTC. Translating it yields CASSLVVSGGPTCPYNEQFF.